This paragraph covers one TCR beta chain sequence. The sample comes from a study of cytomegalovirus exposure and HLA in healthy donors. 13 Jbeta primers and 60 Vbeta primers were used for the PCR. The protocol was immunoSEQ multiplex PCR, while the TCRdb copy is restricted to in-frame clones and leaves out a portion. This table lists 100,000 to 150,000 clones. Per germline, CDR1 MNHEY and CDR2 SMNVEV (reference sequence). The CDR3 contains 15 residues. The ends lost 6 bases at V and 5 bases at J; junction bases unmatched: 7. The clonotype was recovered from a man aged 35 to 55 in good health and CMV-seronegative. The J gene is TRBJ2-4, the V gene TRBV27; TRBD2 aligns across 10 bases. The specimen was PBMCs. The CDR3 DNA sequence: TGTGCCAGCAGCCGCCTAGCGGGAGTCGAAAACATTCAGTACTTC. Amino acids: CASSRLAGVENIQYF.